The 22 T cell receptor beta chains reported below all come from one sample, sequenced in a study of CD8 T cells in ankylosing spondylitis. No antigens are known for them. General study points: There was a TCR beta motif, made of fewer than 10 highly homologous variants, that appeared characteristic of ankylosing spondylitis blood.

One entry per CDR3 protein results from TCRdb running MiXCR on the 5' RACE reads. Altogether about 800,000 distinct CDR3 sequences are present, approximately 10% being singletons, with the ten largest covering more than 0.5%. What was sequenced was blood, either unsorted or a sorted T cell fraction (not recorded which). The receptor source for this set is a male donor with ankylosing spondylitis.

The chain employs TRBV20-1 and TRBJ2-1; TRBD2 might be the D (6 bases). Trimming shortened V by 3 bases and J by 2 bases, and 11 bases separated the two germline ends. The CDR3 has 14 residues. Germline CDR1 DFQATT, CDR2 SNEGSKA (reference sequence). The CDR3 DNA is TGCAGTGCTAGCGGGGGACTTACCTACAATGAGCAGTTCTTC. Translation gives CSASGGLTYNEQFF.

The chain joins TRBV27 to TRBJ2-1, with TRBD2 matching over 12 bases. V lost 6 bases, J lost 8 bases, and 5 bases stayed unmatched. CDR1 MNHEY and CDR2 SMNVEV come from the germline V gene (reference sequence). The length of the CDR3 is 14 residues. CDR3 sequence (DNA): TGTGCCAGCAGCTCTAGCGGGAGGGGGCATGAGCAGTTCTTC. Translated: CASSSSGRGHEQFF.

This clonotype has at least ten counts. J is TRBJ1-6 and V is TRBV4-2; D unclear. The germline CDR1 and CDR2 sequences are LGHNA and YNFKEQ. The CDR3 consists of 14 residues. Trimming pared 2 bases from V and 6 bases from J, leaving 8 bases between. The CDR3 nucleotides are TGTGCCAGCAGCCAAAACGATATTAATTCACCCCTCCACTTT. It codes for CASSQNDINSPLHF.

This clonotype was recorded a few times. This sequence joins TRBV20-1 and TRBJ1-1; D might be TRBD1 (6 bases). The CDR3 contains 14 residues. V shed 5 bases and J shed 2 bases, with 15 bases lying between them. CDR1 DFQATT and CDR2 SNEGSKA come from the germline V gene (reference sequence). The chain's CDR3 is CSAAPLRGNTEAFF. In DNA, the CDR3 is TGCAGTGCTGCCCCGCTCAGGGGAAACACTGAAGCTTTCTTT.

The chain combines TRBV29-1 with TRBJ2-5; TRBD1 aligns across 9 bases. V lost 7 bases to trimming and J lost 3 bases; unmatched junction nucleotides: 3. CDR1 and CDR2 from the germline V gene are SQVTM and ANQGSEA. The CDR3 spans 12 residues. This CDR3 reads CSGWTGEETQYF. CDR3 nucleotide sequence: TGCAGCGGCTGGACAGGGGAAGAGACCCAGTACTTC.

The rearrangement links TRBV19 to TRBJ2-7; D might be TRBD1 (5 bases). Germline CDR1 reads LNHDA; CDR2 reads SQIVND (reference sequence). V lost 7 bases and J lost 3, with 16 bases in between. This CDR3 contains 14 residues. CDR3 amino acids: CASTSLGPFYEQYF. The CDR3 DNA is TGTGCCAGTACCTCATTGGGGCCGTTCTACGAGCAGTACTTC.

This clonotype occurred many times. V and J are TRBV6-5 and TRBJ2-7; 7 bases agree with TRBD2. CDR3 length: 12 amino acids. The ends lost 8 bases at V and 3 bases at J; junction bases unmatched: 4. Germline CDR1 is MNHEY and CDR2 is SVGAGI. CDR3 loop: CASWTSVYEQYF. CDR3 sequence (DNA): TGTGCCAGCTGGACTAGTGTCTACGAGCAGTACTTC.

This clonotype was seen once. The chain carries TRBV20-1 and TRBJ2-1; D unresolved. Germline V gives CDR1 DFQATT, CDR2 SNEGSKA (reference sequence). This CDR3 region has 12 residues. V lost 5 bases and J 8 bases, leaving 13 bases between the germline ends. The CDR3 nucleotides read TGCAGTGCTTTGGATCACGCCGATGAGCAGTTCTTC. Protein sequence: CSALDHADEQFF.

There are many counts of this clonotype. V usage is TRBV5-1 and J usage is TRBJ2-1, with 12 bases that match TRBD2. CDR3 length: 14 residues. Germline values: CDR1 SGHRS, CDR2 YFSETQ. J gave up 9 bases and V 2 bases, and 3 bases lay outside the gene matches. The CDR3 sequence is CASSLLAGGGEQFF. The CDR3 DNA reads TGCGCCAGCAGCTTACTAGCGGGAGGTGGTGAGCAGTTCTTC.

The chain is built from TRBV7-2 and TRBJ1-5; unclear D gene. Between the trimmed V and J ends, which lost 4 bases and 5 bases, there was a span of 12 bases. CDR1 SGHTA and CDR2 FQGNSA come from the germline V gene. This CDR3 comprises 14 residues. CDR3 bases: TGTGCCAGCAGCTCCCTTTTAGGTGATCAGCCCCAGCATTTT. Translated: CASSSLLGDQPQHF.

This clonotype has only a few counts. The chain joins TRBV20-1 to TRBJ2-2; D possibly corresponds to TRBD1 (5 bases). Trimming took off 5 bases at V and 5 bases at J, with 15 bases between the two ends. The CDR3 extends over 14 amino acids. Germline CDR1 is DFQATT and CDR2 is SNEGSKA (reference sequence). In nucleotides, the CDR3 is TGCAGTGCTGCCTGGACACTTGTTACCGGGGAGCTGTTTTTT. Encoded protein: CSAAWTLVTGELFF.

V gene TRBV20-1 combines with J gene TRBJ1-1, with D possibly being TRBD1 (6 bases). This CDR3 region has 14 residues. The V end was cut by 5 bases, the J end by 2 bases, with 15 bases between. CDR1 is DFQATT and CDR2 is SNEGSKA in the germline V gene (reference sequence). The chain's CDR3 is CSAVGGEPNTEAFF. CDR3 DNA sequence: TGCAGTGCTGTAGGGGGAGAACCTAACACTGAAGCTTTCTTT.

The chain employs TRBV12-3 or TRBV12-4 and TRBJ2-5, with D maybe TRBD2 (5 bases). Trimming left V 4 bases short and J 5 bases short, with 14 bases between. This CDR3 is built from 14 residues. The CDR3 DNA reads TGTGCCAGCAGTTCCACCCTAGCTACCGAGACCCAGTACTTC. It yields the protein CASSSTLATETQYF.

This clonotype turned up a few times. DNA for the CDR3: TGTGCCAGCAGCCAGGACAGGGGGCGGGCCGGGGAGCTGTTTTTT. Its translation is CASSQDRGRAGELFF. The chain recombines TRBV7-2 with TRBJ2-2; 11 bases match TRBD1. The V and J ends lost 5 bases and 6 bases, in that order; junction bases with no gene match: 5. The V gene's germline CDR1 is SGHTA and CDR2 FQGNSA. CDR3 size: 15 residues.

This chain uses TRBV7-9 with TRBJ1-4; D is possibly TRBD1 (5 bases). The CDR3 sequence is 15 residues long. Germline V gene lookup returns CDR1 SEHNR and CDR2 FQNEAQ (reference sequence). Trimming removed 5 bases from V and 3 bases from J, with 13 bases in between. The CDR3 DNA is TGTGCCAGCAGCCCGGGGTCGGGGGCTAATGAAAAACTGTTTTTT. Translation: CASSPGSGANEKLFF.

CDR3 residues: CASSPAPGGGYTF. The CDR3, as DNA: TGTGCCAGCAGCCCCGCTCCCGGGGGAGGCTACACCTTC. The rearrangement uses TRBV11-2 and TRBJ1-2; D is perhaps TRBD1 (5 bases). CDR3 length: 13 residues. Germline CDR1 reads SGHAT; CDR2 reads FQNNGV. Trimming cost V 5 bases and J 8 bases, with 15 bases left between them.

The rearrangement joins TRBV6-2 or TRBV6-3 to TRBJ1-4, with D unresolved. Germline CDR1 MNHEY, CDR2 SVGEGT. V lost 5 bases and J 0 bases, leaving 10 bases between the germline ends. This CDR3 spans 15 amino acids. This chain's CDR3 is CASSVLGSTNEKLFF. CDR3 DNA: TGTGCCAGCAGTGTCCTAGGGTCAACTAATGAAAAACTGTTTTTT.

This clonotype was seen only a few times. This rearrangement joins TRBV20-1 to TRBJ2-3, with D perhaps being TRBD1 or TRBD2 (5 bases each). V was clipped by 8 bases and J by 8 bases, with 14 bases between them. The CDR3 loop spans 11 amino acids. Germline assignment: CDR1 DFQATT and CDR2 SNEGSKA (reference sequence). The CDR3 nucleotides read TGCAGTAATTACCGGGGCCTTACGCAGTATTTT. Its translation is CSNYRGLTQYF.

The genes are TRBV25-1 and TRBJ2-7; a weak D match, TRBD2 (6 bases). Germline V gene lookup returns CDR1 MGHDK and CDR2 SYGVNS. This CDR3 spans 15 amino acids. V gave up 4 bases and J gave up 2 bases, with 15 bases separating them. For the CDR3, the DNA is TGTGCCAGCAGTGCGGGACTCGCCGAACCCTACGAGCAGTACTTC. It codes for CASSAGLAEPYEQYF.

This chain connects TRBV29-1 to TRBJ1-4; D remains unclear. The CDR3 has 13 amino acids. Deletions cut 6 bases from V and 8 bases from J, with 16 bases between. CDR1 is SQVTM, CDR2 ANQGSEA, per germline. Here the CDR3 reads CSVVTISGEKLFF. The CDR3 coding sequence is TGCAGCGTAGTCACAATCAGTGGGGAAAAACTGTTTTTT.

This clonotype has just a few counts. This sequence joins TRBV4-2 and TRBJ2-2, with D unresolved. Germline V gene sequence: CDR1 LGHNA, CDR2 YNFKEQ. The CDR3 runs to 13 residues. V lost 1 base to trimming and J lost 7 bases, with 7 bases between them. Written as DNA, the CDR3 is TGTGCCAGCAGCCAAGTAGATGGCGGGGAGCTGTTTTTT. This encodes CASSQVDGGELFF.

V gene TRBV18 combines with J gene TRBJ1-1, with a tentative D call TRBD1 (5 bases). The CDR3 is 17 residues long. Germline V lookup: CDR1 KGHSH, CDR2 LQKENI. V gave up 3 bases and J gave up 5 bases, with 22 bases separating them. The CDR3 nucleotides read TGTGCCAGCTCACCGATGGAGGGGACGTTGGCGGGGACTGAAGCTTTCTTT. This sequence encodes CASSPMEGTLAGTEAFF.